The 28 T cell receptor beta chains below come from one sample, sequenced in a study of Graves' ophthalmopathy and Graves' hyperthyroidism. Researchers took RNA transcripts and amplified TCR beta CDR3 regions from them. The workflow started with a first-round RT-PCR run with HTBI primers and then moved on to a second-round multiplex PCR. TCRdb itself ran the multiplex PCR reads through MiXCR, one entry per CDR3 protein. Here the sample spans over a million distinct CDR3 sequences, approximately 35% being singletons. Material: peripheral blood or thyroid tissue (not recorded which). The receptors derive from an adult man with Graves' hyperthyroidism.

This chain links TRBV7-8 with TRBJ2-5; D is ambiguous. CDR1 SGHVS and CDR2 FQNEAQ come from the germline V gene. V gave up 4 bases and J gave up 3 bases, with 12 bases separating them. The CDR3 has 14 amino acids. This CDR3 reads CASSSRRTEETQYF. The CDR3 region has the DNA TGTGCCAGCAGCTCTCGGCGGACGGAAGAGACCCAGTACTTC.

This clonotype showed up many times. The chain links TRBV6-2 or TRBV6-3 to TRBJ2-7; D remains unclear. CDR1 and CDR2 from the germline V gene are MNHEY and SVGEGT. Trimming cost V 6 bases and J 1 base, with 7 bases left between them. The CDR3 consists of 12 residues. In DNA form, the CDR3 reads TGTGCCAGCAGAGCCGCGTCCTACGAGCAGTACTTC. Its protein is CASRAASYEQYF.

The V call is TRBV27, the J call TRBJ2-7, with unresolved D. CDR3 size: 15 residues. The germline gives CDR1 MNHEY, CDR2 SMNVEV (reference sequence). V was shortened by 4 bases and J by 6 bases, with 19 bases between the two germline ends. CDR3: CASSSWTGFSVEQYF. The CDR3, as DNA: TGTGCCAGCAGTTCTTGGACGGGTTTTTCCGTCGAGCAGTACTTC.

Details on this clonotype: The junction departs from the called germline gene at one end, perhaps through a read error. The J gene is TRBJ2-7, the V gene TRBV15; D is uncertain. CDR3 length: 9 residues. CDR1 LNHNV and CDR2 YYDKDF come from the germline V gene (reference sequence). As DNA, the CDR3 is TGTGCCACCTCTTACGAGGAGTACTTC. Translating gives CATSYEEYF.

The table lists this clonotype with a count of one. The V call is TRBV18, the J call TRBJ2-7; D unclear. This CDR3 has 13 amino acids. V lost 0 bases and J lost 5, with 8 bases in between. The germline V gene encodes CDR1 KGHSH and CDR2 LQKENI. In DNA form, the CDR3 reads TGTGCCAGCTCACCACCGGGTAATGACGAGCAGTACTTC. It yields the protein CASSPPGNDEQYF.

This clonotype has more than one count but fewer than ten. The J gene is TRBJ1-6, the V gene TRBV12-3 or TRBV12-4; D call uncertain. Trimming removed 11 bases at V and 5 bases at J, with 16 bases between. The CDR3 runs 14 residues. The CDR3 DNA reads as TGTGCCGGTAGGCGGGGAGACAATAATTCACCCCTCCACTTT. This gives the protein CAGRRGDNNSPLHF.

This clonotype was counted many times. V is TRBV2 and J is TRBJ1-6; D is unresolved. Trimming took 4 bases from V and 5 from J, leaving 3 bases between them. Germline V CDR1 and CDR2: SNHLY, FYNNEI. The CDR3 is 12 residues long. The CDR3 sequence is CASSGDNSPLHF. CDR3 in DNA: TGTGCCAGCAGTGGAGATAATTCACCCCTCCACTTT.

This chain connects TRBV29-1 to TRBJ1-5; TRBD1 matches 8 bases. This CDR3 contains 19 residues. V was pared by 0 bases and J by 3 bases, with 16 bases of the junction left unmatched. Germline CDR1 SQVTM, CDR2 ANQGSEA. The CDR3 reads CSVEEWPHLTGVANQPQHF. CDR3 bases: TGCAGCGTTGAAGAGTGGCCGCACCTGACAGGGGTTGCCAATCAGCCCCAGCATTTT.

This clonotype was counted a few times. Relative to the germline gene, one junction end is altered; a read error may explain this. The chain combines TRBV10-3 with TRBJ1-5; D might be TRBD1 (5 bases). This CDR3 comprises 15 residues. CDR1 and CDR2 (germline): ENHRY, SYGVKD. CDR3 residues: CASSDSTRRAQPQHF. Written as DNA, the CDR3 is TGTGCCAGCAGTGACTCGACTCGCAGGGCCCAGCCCCAGCATTTT.

The chain employs TRBV15 and TRBJ1-6; TRBD1 matches 10 bases. The V gene end was trimmed by 3 bases and the J gene end by 9 bases; junction bases not matched to a gene: 5. The CDR3 sequence is 15 residues long. CDR1 and CDR2 from the germline V gene are LNHNV and YYDKDF (reference sequence). The CDR3 DNA is TGTGCCACCAGCAGGGGACAGGGGCCCCCTTCACCCCTCCACTTT. Translated, it gives CATSRGQGPPSPLHF.

This clonotype was seen once. This sequence joins TRBV14 and TRBJ1-2; TRBD1 aligns across 9 bases. V lost 5 bases to trimming and J lost 1 base; unmatched junction nucleotides: 14. This CDR3 has 18 amino acids. Germline V CDR1 and CDR2: SGHDN, FVKESK. CDR3 sequence: CASSFCPPGQGLNYGYTF. The CDR3 DNA follows: TGTGCCAGCAGCTTCTGCCCGCCGGGACAGGGACTTAACTATGGCTACACCTTC.

This clonotype was detected many times. The chain couples TRBV24-1 to TRBJ2-5, with 9 bases aligning to TRBD1. CDR3 length: 15 residues. The V gene end was trimmed by 3 bases and the J gene end by 4 bases; junction bases not matched to a gene: 5. The germline CDR1 and CDR2 sequences are KGHDR and SFDVKD. The CDR3 loop is CATSDVGTGLETQYF. CDR3 nucleotides: TGTGCCACCAGTGATGTGGGGACAGGGTTAGAGACCCAGTACTTC.

The chain links TRBV7-9 to TRBJ2-6; the D call may be TRBD1 or TRBD2 (5 bases each). Between the trimmed V and J ends, which lost 5 bases and 12 bases, there was a span of 11 bases. The germline V gene encodes CDR1 SEHNR and CDR2 FQNEAQ (reference sequence). The CDR3 consists of 12 residues. CDR3 residues: CASSEGSAVLTF. The CDR3 bases are TGTGCCAGCAGCGAGGGGTCCGCCGTCCTGACTTTC.

This clonotype was observed at least ten times. CDR3 region: CASSPMGVETQYF. CDR3 bases: TGTGCCAGCAGCCCCATGGGTGTGGAGACCCAGTACTTC. J is TRBJ2-5 and V is TRBV7-2; no clear D. The CDR3 sequence is 13 residues long. The V gene's germline CDR1 is SGHTA and CDR2 FQGNSA. Trimming cost V 5 bases and J 5 bases, with 12 bases left between them.

This chain connects TRBV29-1 to TRBJ2-5, with D maybe TRBD1 (6 bases). CDR1 and CDR2 from the germline V gene are SQVTM and ANQGSEA. The CDR3 totals 13 residues. Trimming pared 2 bases from V and 2 bases from J, leaving 9 bases between. The CDR3 region is CSVETRGQETQYF. In nucleotides, the CDR3 is TGCAGCGTTGAAACTAGGGGGCAAGAGACCCAGTACTTC.

CDR3 in amino acids: CASSVGVAGHGELFF. Written as DNA, the CDR3 is TGTGCCAGCAGCGTAGGTGTAGCGGGACACGGGGAGCTGTTTTTT. This chain links TRBV9 with TRBJ2-2; 8 bases fit TRBD2. V shed 0 bases and J 7 bases; nucleotides not matched to a gene: 5. Germline loops: CDR1 SGDLS, CDR2 YYNGEE. The CDR3 is 15 amino acids.

A word on this clonotype: Just one base apart from a much larger clone, this may be a read error. Lacking the conserved final phenylalanine or tryptophan, this CDR3 likely reflects a read error. This chain joins TRBV7-2 and TRBJ1-1, with 9 bases aligning to TRBD1. Germline CDR1 SGHTA, CDR2 FQGNSA. V was clipped by 5 bases and J by 10 bases; unmatched bases: 11. CDR3 length: 14 residues. The CDR3 nucleotides read TGTGCCAGCAGCCTACAGGGGGCGCTTTTTGGAGCTTTCCTT. The encoded protein is CASSLQGALFGAFL.

Ten or more counts support this clonotype. The chain carries TRBV7-2 and TRBJ1-6; D unclear. The CDR3 extends over 15 amino acids. V lost 4 bases and J 7 bases, leaving 14 bases between the germline ends. Germline CDR1 reads SGHTA; CDR2 reads FQGNSA. The CDR3 coding sequence is TGTGCCAGCAGCTCAATCAGGTTTCGGAATTCACCCCTCCACTTT. This codes for CASSSIRFRNSPLHF.

The genes are TRBV11-2 and TRBJ2-7; perhaps D is TRBD1 or TRBD2 (5 bases each). V gave up 2 bases and J gave up 1 base, with 12 bases separating them. The CDR3 sequence is 15 residues long. The germline V gene has CDR1 SGHAT and CDR2 FQNNGV. The CDR3 coding sequence is TGTGCCAGCAGCTTACGGGTCAGGGAGTCCTACGAGCAGTACTTC. This encodes CASSLRVRESYEQYF.

The rearrangement uses TRBV9 and TRBJ1-1, with 7 positions matching TRBD1. The CDR3 has 16 residues. Trimming took 3 bases from V and 1 from J; bases not matched to a gene: 9. Germline V gives CDR1 SGDLS, CDR2 YYNGEE. CDR3 sequence (DNA): TGTGCCAGCAGCGGCCAAGGGACAGCCAAGAACACTGAAGCTTTCTTT. Its protein is CASSGQGTAKNTEAFF. The whole variable domain, remainder taken from reference TRBV9 and TRBJ1-1, is DSGVTQTPKHLITATGQRVTLRCSPRSGDLSVYWYQQSLDQGLQFLIQYYNGEERAKGNILERFSAQQFPDLHSELNLSSLELGDSALYFCASSGQGTAKNTEAFFGQGTRLTVV.

The table lists this clonotype with many counts. V usage is TRBV9 and J usage is TRBJ1-3; D not resolved. The CDR3 has 16 amino acids. Germline V lookup: CDR1 SGDLS, CDR2 YYNGEE. Trimming took off 2 bases at V and 0 bases at J, with 12 bases between the two ends. CDR3: CASSVQPYSSGNTIYF. The DNA of the CDR3 is TGTGCCAGCAGCGTTCAGCCGTACTCCTCTGGAAACACCATATATTTT.

This clonotype was seen at least ten times. The rearrangement joins TRBV7-2 to TRBJ2-5, with 8 bases matching TRBD1. CDR3 length: 15 residues. Germline V gene sequence: CDR1 SGHTA, CDR2 FQGNSA. V gave up 7 bases and J gave up 1 base; unmatched junction bases: 8. This chain's CDR3 is CASKRTGSFQETQYF. The CDR3, as DNA: TGTGCCAGCAAGAGGACAGGGAGCTTCCAAGAGACCCAGTACTTC.

In this sample, this clonotype turned up many times. The chain recombines TRBV10-3 with TRBJ1-4; D ambiguous. This CDR3 spans 15 amino acids. V was trimmed by 0 bases and J by 2 bases, leaving 7 bases between them. Germline CDR1 ENHRY, CDR2 SYGVKD. The CDR3 nucleotides are TGTGCCATCAGTGAGTCATTAGGGACTAATGAAAAACTGTTTTTT. Amino acid sequence: CAISESLGTNEKLFF.

This clonotype was seen repeatedly, ten times or more. The chain joins TRBV20-1 to TRBJ2-5, with 8 bases lining up with TRBD2. Germline trimming cut 3 bases from V and 4 bases from J; bases unmatched to any gene: 7. The CDR3 covers 14 residues. The germline gives CDR1 DFQATT, CDR2 SNEGSKA (reference sequence). CDR3 bases: TGCAGTGCTAGCCCTCTAGCGGGTGGAGAGACCCAGTACTTC. Translated: CSASPLAGGETQYF.

V gene TRBV28 combines with J gene TRBJ1-1; D gene uncertain. V was clipped by 5 bases and J by 3 bases, with 13 bases between them. CDR1 and CDR2 (germline): MDHEN, SYDVKM. CDR3 length: 14 amino acids. The CDR3 is CASSAPNKDTEAFF. CDR3 coding DNA: TGTGCCAGCAGTGCCCCCAACAAAGACACTGAAGCTTTCTTT.

A word on this clonotype: A much larger clone differs by one base, so this may be a read error. The chain links TRBV5-1 to TRBJ1-6; a weak D match, TRBD1 (6 bases). Trimming removed 2 bases from V and 11 bases from J, with 20 bases in between. The germline gives CDR1 SGHRS, CDR2 YFSETQ. CDR3 length equals 16 residues. The CDR3: CASSFRPGHWGPPLHF. In nucleotides, the CDR3 is TGCGCCAGCAGCTTCCGCCCGGGACATTGGGGTCCACCCCTCCACTTT.

This clonotype appeared a few times. This rearrangement joins TRBV28 to TRBJ2-7; no firm D call. Germline V gives CDR1 MDHEN, CDR2 SYDVKM. The ends were cut back, 3 bases at V and 0 bases at J, with 9 bases in the middle. The CDR3 covers 14 residues. The CDR3 bases are TGTGCCAGCAGTTTGCCCAGGAGCTCCTACGAGCAGTACTTC. Protein product: CASSLPRSSYEQYF.

A few counts support this clonotype. The J gene is TRBJ2-7, the V gene TRBV14, with D possibly matching TRBD1 (6 bases). Trimming left V 6 bases short and J 3 bases short, with 15 bases between. Germline V CDR1 and CDR2: SGHDN, FVKESK. CDR3 length: 14 amino acids. The CDR3 nucleotides are TGTGCCAGCAGGAGCTCGGGACAACTCTACGAGCAGTACTTC. This encodes CASRSSGQLYEQYF.